This T cell receptor (beta chain) was retrieved from a study of T-cell reconstitution after alpha-beta-depleted transplantation in children. From germline, CDR1 is MNHEY and CDR2 SVGAGI. V shed 2 bases, J shed 0 bases, and the junction held 9 bases outside the gene matches. The CDR3 length is 18 residues. Unique molecular identifiers were used to barcode this TCRbeta library. TCRdb ran MiXCR on the PCR reads and lists one entry per CDR3 protein. The sample carries a few hundred thousand distinct CDR3 sequences, about a tenth recorded once. Sequenced material: PBMCs from the stem cell graft donor, taken from the stem cell graft. The rearrangement uses TRBV6-5 and TRBJ2-1; 8 nucleotides line up with TRBD2. The sequence was collected from a human donor who donated a stem cell graft to a child with acute lymphoblastic leukemia. In DNA form, the CDR3 reads TGTGCCAGCAGTTACCGTCCAGCGGGAGTGTTCTCCTACAATGAGCAGTTCTTC. This gives the protein CASSYRPAGVFSYNEQFF.